The rows below give T cell receptor beta chains drawn from one sample of a study of graft-versus-host responses after intestinal transplantation. Which antigens these TCRs recognize remains unknown. Sequenced by immunoSEQ multiplex PCR; TCRdb stores in-frame clones only, minus some. The sample holds roughly 110,000 clones, 93% seen once. The material was unstimulated CD8+ T cells sorted from spleen or lymph node cells, obtained before transplant. The source of these receptors is a human donor who was the organ donor for an intestinal transplant. Both conserved end residues are part of each CDR3. D genes are given only for firm matches. The listing skips clone size in some rows; elsewhere it reads once, few, many or a size class.

d_gene: .; abundance: once; v_gene: TRBV7-6; j_gene: TRBJ2-5; CDR3nt: TGTGCCAGCAGCTTAGATGCTGGGGAAGAGACCCAGTACTTC; CDR3aa: CASSLDAGEETQYF
d_gene: .; abundance: .; v_gene: TRBV4-1; j_gene: TRBJ2-1; CDR3nt: TGCGCCAGCAGCCAAGATCAAGCTAGCTCCTACAATGAGCAGTTCTTC; CDR3aa: CASSQDQASSYNEQFF
d_gene: .; abundance: .; v_gene: TRBV9; j_gene: TRBJ2-5; CDR3nt: TGTGCCAGCAGCACGTACGGGGGTTACCAAGAGACCCAGTACTTC; CDR3aa: CASSTYGGYQETQYF
d_gene: TRBD2; abundance: .; v_gene: TRBV7-2; j_gene: TRBJ2-2; CDR3nt: TGTGCCAGCAGCTTATCCGTAGCGGGGGCGACCACCGGGGAGCTGTTTTTT; CDR3aa: CASSLSVAGATTGELFF
d_gene: .; abundance: .; v_gene: TRBV9; j_gene: TRBJ2-2; CDR3nt: TGTGCCAGCAGCCAAGGTGGTACCGGGGAGCTGTTTTTT; CDR3aa: CASSQGGTGELFF
d_gene: .; abundance: .; v_gene: TRBV9; j_gene: TRBJ1-2; CDR3nt: TGTGCCAGCCGCGCAACGCCGGGCACCTATGGCTACACCTTC; CDR3aa: CASRATPGTYGYTF
d_gene: .; abundance: .; v_gene: TRBV28; j_gene: TRBJ2-7; CDR3nt: TGTGCCAGCAGTTTCCAGGCCCGGGACGAGCAGTACTTC; CDR3aa: CASSFQARDEQYF
d_gene: TRBD1; abundance: .; v_gene: TRBV4-1; j_gene: TRBJ2-5; CDR3nt: TGCGCCAGCAGCCAAGAAGGGTTGACAGGGTGGGAGACCCAGTACTTC; CDR3aa: CASSQEGLTGWETQYF
d_gene: TRBD2; abundance: .; v_gene: TRBV5-4; j_gene: TRBJ2-1; CDR3nt: TGTGCCAGCAGCGGGGGACTAGCGATGAATGAGCAGTTCTTC; CDR3aa: CASSGGLAMNEQFF
d_gene: .; abundance: .; v_gene: TRBV4-1; j_gene: TRBJ1-2; CDR3nt: TGCGCCAGCAGCCTTTGGTGGACCAACTATGGCTACACCTTC; CDR3aa: CASSLWWTNYGYTF
d_gene: .; abundance: .; v_gene: TRBV28; j_gene: TRBJ2-1; CDR3nt: TGTGCCAGCAGTTTCCCCGGGGAGGCTGACTACAATGAGCAGTTCTTC; CDR3aa: CASSFPGEADYNEQFF
d_gene: .; abundance: .; v_gene: TRBV5-8; j_gene: TRBJ1-2; CDR3nt: TGTGCCAGCAGCTTGGTGCTTGGAAACTATGGCTACACCTTC; CDR3aa: CASSLVLGNYGYTF
d_gene: .; abundance: .; v_gene: TRBV4-1; j_gene: TRBJ2-7; CDR3nt: TGCGCCAGCAGCCGAAGGGGTCTGGTCACCGAGCAGTACTTC; CDR3aa: CASSRRGLVTEQYF
d_gene: .; abundance: .; v_gene: TRBV7-9; j_gene: TRBJ2-1; CDR3nt: TGTGCCAGCAGCCCCTTACTTACCTACAATGAGCAGTTCTTC; CDR3aa: CASSPLLTYNEQFF
d_gene: .; abundance: .; v_gene: TRBV28; j_gene: TRBJ1-5; CDR3nt: TGTGCCAGCACGGGTGGGGGGAGCAATCAGCCCCAGCATTTT; CDR3aa: CASTGGGSNQPQHF
d_gene: TRBD2; abundance: .; v_gene: TRBV7-8; j_gene: TRBJ2-1; CDR3nt: TGTGCCAGCAGCTTAGGTCCTACGCTAGCGGGATACTATGAGCAGTTCTTC; CDR3aa: CASSLGPTLAGYYEQFF
d_gene: .; abundance: .; v_gene: TRBV28; j_gene: TRBJ2-1; CDR3nt: TGTGCCACAGGGACTCCAACATTAAGCTCCTACAATGAGCAGTTCTTC; CDR3aa: CATGTPTLSSYNEQFF
d_gene: .; abundance: .; v_gene: TRBV11-2; j_gene: TRBJ2-7; CDR3nt: TGTGCCAGCAGCTTCTCCGCGGGCGAGCAGTACTTC; CDR3aa: CASSFSAGEQYF